Presented here are 20 T cell receptor beta chains from one specimen sequenced in a study of blood T cells in healthy people across ages. Sample-barcoded 5' priming and a J-beta primer mix drove a second PCR of roughly 7 to 11 cycles. In TCRdb, the 5' RACE reads were re-called with MiXCR into one record per CDR3 protein. Among approximately 1.5 million distinct CDR3 sequences, around 40% were seen once, and the ten largest hold around 4%. The specimen was blood. Every receptor here comes from a woman in her late teens or twenties in good health.

This clonotype turned up a few times. The chain uses TRBV20-1 and TRBJ2-7, with a tentative D call TRBD1 (5 bases). V was trimmed by 2 bases and J by 3 bases, leaving 11 bases between them. This CDR3 contains 13 residues. CDR1 is DFQATT and CDR2 is SNEGSKA in the germline V gene (reference sequence). The CDR3 DNA is TGCAGTGCTAGATACTCCCAGGGCTACGAGCAGTACTTC. Its translation is CSARYSQGYEQYF.

The J gene is TRBJ2-1, the V gene TRBV15; D unresolved. Looked up from germline, CDR1 is LNHNV and CDR2 is YYDKDF (reference sequence). Trimming cost V 6 bases and J 0 bases, with 15 bases left between them. The CDR3 is 16 amino acids. CDR3 sequence reads: CATSPEMRNSYNEQFF. The CDR3 DNA sequence: TGTGCCACCAGTCCAGAGATGAGGAACTCCTACAATGAGCAGTTCTTC.

Turning to this clonotype: A much larger clone is a single base away; this may be a read error. This chain joins TRBV12-3 or TRBV12-4 and TRBJ2-6; D uncertain. CDR3 size: 13 residues. V shed 4 bases and J shed 6 bases, with 7 bases lying between them. The CDR3 spells CASSSAEANVLTF. The CDR3 DNA reads TGTGCCAGCAGTTCTGCTGAGGCCAACGTCCTGACTTTC.

The chain couples TRBV11-2 to TRBJ1-1, with 7 bases aligning to TRBD1. The CDR3 is 13 amino acids. V lost 5 bases, J lost 7 bases, and 7 bases stayed unmatched. Per germline, CDR1 SGHAT and CDR2 FQNNGV. CDR3 sequence: CASSPTDRVEAFF. CDR3 DNA sequence: TGTGCCAGCAGCCCTACTGACAGGGTTGAAGCTTTCTTT.

J is TRBJ2-5 and V is TRBV4-2; D uncertain. Trimming shortened V by 0 bases and J by 2 bases, and 13 bases separated the two germline ends. The CDR3 sequence is 16 residues long. CDR1 and CDR2 from the germline V gene are LGHNA and YNFKEQ. The CDR3 loop reads CASSQDGNSRQETQYF. The CDR3 nucleotides read TGTGCCAGCAGCCAAGATGGTAATAGCCGACAAGAGACCCAGTACTTC.

On this clonotype itself: At one end the junction does not follow the germline gene, possibly because of a read error. The genes are TRBV30 and TRBJ1-2; tentatively, D is TRBD1 (6 bases). The CDR3 spans 14 residues. Germline V gene sequence: CDR1 GTSNPN, CDR2 SVGIG (reference sequence). The CDR3 is CAWSGQIFNYGYTF. DNA for the CDR3: TGCGCCTGGAGTGGACAGATTTTTAACTATGGCTACACCTTC.

This clonotype was detected only a few times. V usage is TRBV7-9 and J usage is TRBJ1-2; 8 nucleotides agree with TRBD1. Trimming took 1 base from V and 3 from J; bases not matched to a gene: 7. This CDR3 is 16 amino acids long. The germline CDR1 and CDR2 sequences are SEHNR and FQNEAQ (reference sequence). The CDR3 here is CASSLDGDRRYYGYTF. DNA for the CDR3: TGTGCCAGCAGCTTAGACGGGGACAGGAGATACTATGGCTACACCTTC.

The rearrangement joins TRBV12-3 or TRBV12-4 to TRBJ2-3; D possibly corresponds to TRBD1 (6 bases). The CDR3 loop spans 16 amino acids. The V end was cut by 4 bases, the J end by 6 bases, with 20 bases between. CDR3 DNA sequence: TGTGCCAGCAGTTCCCCACAGGGTGAGGTTTGGGATACGCAGTATTTT. Translation gives CASSSPQGEVWDTQYF.

This sequence joins TRBV10-3 and TRBJ1-6; D perhaps matches TRBD1 (5 bases). The CDR3 totals 15 residues. Germline V gives CDR1 ENHRY, CDR2 SYGVKD. With 0 bases removed from V and 6 bases from J, the gap between germline ends came to 9 bases. CDR3 sequence reads: CAISESVGPNSPLHF. The CDR3 DNA follows: TGTGCCATCAGTGAGTCTGTGGGGCCTAATTCACCCCTCCACTTT.

Comments on this clonotype: One junction end does not reproduce the germline sequence, and a read error may be involved. This chain connects TRBV27 to TRBJ1-6, with D maybe TRBD1 (6 bases). The CDR3 runs 15 residues. Germline-derived CDR1 and CDR2 are MNHEY and SMNVEV (reference sequence). CDR3 loop: CASSLGGAFNSPPHF. The CDR3 DNA reads as TGTGCCAGCAGTTTGGGGGGGGCCTTTAATTCACCCCCCCACTTT.

This chain links TRBV7-9 with TRBJ1-4; D is ambiguous. In germline, CDR1 is SEHNR, CDR2 FQNEAQ (reference sequence). CDR3 length equals 17 residues. Deletions cut 2 bases from V and 0 bases from J, with 13 bases between. The chain's CDR3 is CASSLKPRIATNEKLFF. In DNA, the CDR3 is TGTGCCAGCAGCTTAAAGCCGCGGATCGCAACTAATGAAAAACTGTTTTTT.

The chain has TRBV27 and TRBJ1-4, with 9 bases identical to TRBD1. Germline CDR1 is MNHEY and CDR2 is SMNVEV (reference sequence). The junction had 7 bases not matched to a gene; V was cut back by 5 bases and J by 12 bases. CDR3 length equals 13 residues. CDR3 region: CASSVPTGGELFF. CDR3 sequence (DNA): TGTGCCAGCAGTGTTCCGACAGGGGGAGAACTGTTTTTT. Combining the CDR3 with reference TRBV27 and TRBJ1-4 gives the whole variable domain EAQVTQNPRYLITVTGKKLTVTCSQNMNHEYMSWYRQDPGLGLRQIYYSMNVEVTDKGDVPEGYKVSRKEKRNFPLILESPSPNQTSLYFCASSVPTGGELFFGSGTQLSVL.

J is TRBJ2-5 and V is TRBV20-1, with 10 bases that match TRBD2. The CDR3 consists of 14 residues. Trimming at V came to 3 bases and at J to 11 bases, leaving 12 bases not matched to a gene. Germline CDR1 is DFQATT and CDR2 is SNEGSKA (reference sequence). The CDR3 spells CSARKAGGPSEQYF. In nucleotides, the CDR3 is TGCAGTGCTAGGAAAGCGGGGGGGCCTAGTGAGCAGTACTTC.

This clonotype showed up just a few times. The chain links TRBV12-3 or TRBV12-4 to TRBJ1-4; unclear D gene. The V and J ends lost 6 bases and 6 bases respectively, with 8 bases between them. The CDR3 has 12 residues. CDR3 amino acids: CASRHFDEKLFF. The CDR3 DNA is TGTGCCAGCAGGCATTTCGATGAAAAACTGTTTTTT.

The chain is built from TRBV6-1 and TRBJ2-3; D unresolved. CDR1 and CDR2 (germline): MNHNS, SASEGT. V lost 0 bases, J lost 4 bases, and 8 bases lay in between. There are 14 residues in the CDR3. The CDR3 loop is CASSEASRADTQYF. CDR3 coding DNA: TGTGCCAGCAGTGAAGCGTCCCGAGCAGATACGCAGTATTTT.

This clonotype was observed a few times. The rearrangement joins TRBV12-5 to TRBJ1-2; TRBD1 might be the D (6 bases). Trimming took 6 bases from V and 6 from J, leaving 14 bases between them. Germline-derived CDR1 and CDR2 are LGHNT and FRNRAP. This CDR3 comprises 13 residues. CDR3 region: CASGPGAADGYTF. The CDR3, as DNA: TGTGCTAGTGGCCCGGGGGCGGCGGATGGCTACACCTTC.

Notes on this clonotype: Mismatch with germline at one junction end may stem from a read error. The chain recombines TRBV6-6 with TRBJ1-5; 7 bases line up with TRBD1. This CDR3 contains 16 residues. Germline V gene lookup returns CDR1 MNHNY and CDR2 SVGAGI (reference sequence). The DNA of the CDR3 is TGTGCCAGCAGTTACATAGGGGGCGAAGGCAATCAGACCCAGCATTTT. Its protein product is CASSYIGGEGNQTQHF.

This clonotype was recorded a few times. This chain connects TRBV27 to TRBJ1-6, with D possibly TRBD1 on 5 matching bases. V shed 5 bases and J shed 7 bases, with 9 bases lying between them. The germline gives CDR1 MNHEY, CDR2 SMNVEV (reference sequence). The CDR3 totals 13 residues. The CDR3 reads CASSPSGNSPLHF. As DNA, the CDR3 is TGTGCCAGCAGTCCCTCAGGGAATTCACCCCTCCACTTT.

In regard to this clonotype: The CDR3 does not end in the conserved phenylalanine or tryptophan, so this is likely a read error. J is TRBJ2-5 and V is TRBV5-1; 13 bases are shared with TRBD2. J was trimmed by 0 bases and V by 6 bases; bases with no gene match: 2. The CDR3 contains 15 residues. Germline-derived CDR1 and CDR2 are SGHRS and YFSETQ. The CDR3 DNA reads TGCGCCAGCAAGACTAGCGGGGGGTACCAAGAGACCCAGTACCTC. Protein product: CASKTSGGYQETQYL.

This clonotype was observed a few times. The chain couples TRBV6-5 to TRBJ2-1; either TRBD1 or TRBD2 may fit D (6 bases each). The germline gives CDR1 MNHEY, CDR2 SVGAGI. V lost 5 bases and J 2 bases, leaving 16 bases between the germline ends. This CDR3 has 16 residues. CDR3 residues: CASSTLGGHPYNEQFF. The CDR3 DNA sequence: TGTGCCAGCAGTACACTAGGGGGGCACCCCTACAATGAGCAGTTCTTC.